These T cell receptor beta chains were read from a single sample in a study of shared clonotypes between healthy human individuals. Repertoires were generated with immunoSEQ multiplex PCR, while TCRdb's copy carries only in-frame clones and drops some. The table has over 800,000 clones, around 93% seen once. The sequencing sample was made of naive CD8+ T cells sorted from blood. These receptors were taken from a man aged 25-45 years in good health. CDR3s include the opening cysteine and the closing phenylalanine or tryptophan. D genes are given only for firm matches. Where a row states a size, it is once, few, many or the class of an expanded clone; other rows omit it.

j_call: TRBJ2-1; d_call: -; clone_size: -; v_call: TRBV5-1; cdr3_nt: TGCGCCAGCAGCTTGAGGGCAGACGAGCAGTTCTTC; cdr3_aa: CASSLRADEQFF
j_call: TRBJ2-5; d_call: TRBD1; clone_size: -; v_call: TRBV11-2; cdr3_nt: TGTGCCAGCAGCCCCAGACAGGGGACGGCCCTGGAGACCCAGTACTTC; cdr3_aa: CASSPRQGTALETQYF
j_call: TRBJ1-5; d_call: -; clone_size: -; v_call: TRBV11-2; cdr3_nt: TGTGCCAGCAGCCAATTACAGGGAGAGAGCAATCAGCCCCAGCATTTT; cdr3_aa: CASSQLQGESNQPQHF
j_call: TRBJ2-1; d_call: -; clone_size: -; v_call: TRBV7-2; cdr3_nt: TGTGCCAGCAGCTTAGATGCTAGTTCGTCCTACAATGAGCAGTTCTTC; cdr3_aa: CASSLDASSSYNEQFF
j_call: TRBJ2-1; d_call: TRBD2; clone_size: -; v_call: TRBV25-1; cdr3_nt: TGTGCCAGCAGTTCCTCCGGGACTAGCATTCGAGCAGGGAATGAGCAGTTCTTC; cdr3_aa: CASSSSGTSIRAGNEQFF
j_call: TRBJ1-1; d_call: TRBD1; clone_size: -; v_call: TRBV7-2; cdr3_nt: TGTGCCAGCAGCCAAGGACAGGGTCGGATGAACACTGAAGCTTTCTTT; cdr3_aa: CASSQGQGRMNTEAFF
j_call: TRBJ2-2; d_call: -; clone_size: few; v_call: TRBV27; cdr3_nt: TGTGCCAGCAGTTTATCGATGGTAGCCACCGGGGAGCTGTTTTTT; cdr3_aa: CASSLSMVATGELFF
j_call: TRBJ2-7; d_call: TRBD2; clone_size: -; v_call: TRBV5-1; cdr3_nt: TGCGCCAGCAGCTCGGGACTAGCGGGAGGGCCTGGCGAGCAGTACTTC; cdr3_aa: CASSSGLAGGPGEQYF
j_call: TRBJ2-7; d_call: -; clone_size: -; v_call: TRBV19; cdr3_nt: TGTGCCAGTAGTATCCCCTACGGGTCCGAGCAGTACTTC; cdr3_aa: CASSIPYGSEQYF
j_call: TRBJ1-1; d_call: TRBD1; clone_size: -; v_call: TRBV5-6; cdr3_nt: TGTGCCAGCAGCAGGGGCAGGGGGCTTACTTCTGAAGCTTTCTTT; cdr3_aa: CASSRGRGLTSEAFF
j_call: TRBJ2-7; d_call: -; clone_size: -; v_call: TRBV4-1; cdr3_nt: TGCGCCAGCAGCCAAGAAGGCGAGCAGTACTTC; cdr3_aa: CASSQEGEQYF
j_call: TRBJ2-3; d_call: TRBD1; clone_size: -; v_call: TRBV4-1; cdr3_nt: TGCGCCAGCAGCCGCCCGACAGGGGAGCTTATAGATACGCAGTATTTT; cdr3_aa: CASSRPTGELIDTQYF
j_call: TRBJ2-5; d_call: -; clone_size: -; v_call: TRBV9; cdr3_nt: TGTGCCAGCAGCGTAGAAGGTGGTGGGGAGCCCCAGTACTTC; cdr3_aa: CASSVEGGGEPQYF
j_call: TRBJ2-1; d_call: -; clone_size: -; v_call: TRBV11-1; cdr3_nt: TGTGCCAGCAGCTTAGCGGGAGAGGGGACCTACAATGAGCAGTTCTTC; cdr3_aa: CASSLAGEGTYNEQFF
j_call: TRBJ1-4; d_call: -; clone_size: -; v_call: TRBV15; cdr3_nt: TGTGCCACCGCCGCAGGGTCGGGGGGGGCCGGCCTAAAACTGTTTTTT; cdr3_aa: CATAAGSGGAGLKLFF
j_call: TRBJ2-1; d_call: -; clone_size: -; v_call: TRBV7-2; cdr3_nt: TGTGCCAGCAGCTTAGCCAGGGGGGGCTCCTACAATGAGCAGTTCTTC; cdr3_aa: CASSLARGGSYNEQFF
j_call: TRBJ2-1; d_call: -; clone_size: -; v_call: TRBV7-9; cdr3_nt: TGTGCCAGCGTCTCGATAGACAACAATGAGCAGTTCTTC; cdr3_aa: CASVSIDNNEQFF
j_call: TRBJ2-5; d_call: TRBD1; clone_size: -; v_call: TRBV27; cdr3_nt: TGTGCCAGCAGCCAAGGGACAGGGAAGAGGGAGACCCAGTACTTC; cdr3_aa: CASSQGTGKRETQYF
j_call: TRBJ2-7; d_call: -; clone_size: -; v_call: TRBV11-2; cdr3_nt: TGTGCCAGCAGCTTAACGGACACCTACGAGCAGTACTTC; cdr3_aa: CASSLTDTYEQYF
j_call: TRBJ1-2; d_call: -; clone_size: -; v_call: TRBV7-9; cdr3_nt: TGTGCCAGCAGCAGGGACATGCTGCGGGATGGCTACACCTTC; cdr3_aa: CASSRDMLRDGYTF
j_call: TRBJ2-1; d_call: -; clone_size: -; v_call: TRBV7-9; cdr3_nt: TGTGCCAGCTGGGGATCCCTAGCCCCCGAGCAGTTCTTC; cdr3_aa: CASWGSLAPEQFF
j_call: TRBJ1-4; d_call: -; clone_size: -; v_call: TRBV5-1; cdr3_nt: TGCGCCAGCAGCTCACGCCCAGACAGGAATGAAAAACTGTTTTTT; cdr3_aa: CASSSRPDRNEKLFF
j_call: TRBJ2-1; d_call: -; clone_size: -; v_call: TRBV21-1; cdr3_nt: TGTGCCAGCAGCAAAGGTAAAGTAGAGAAAGACAATGAGCAGTTCTTC; cdr3_aa: CASSKGKVEKDNEQFF
j_call: TRBJ1-2; d_call: TRBD1; clone_size: -; v_call: TRBV30; cdr3_nt: TGTGCCGGGGGACAGGGGAATGGCTACACCTTC; cdr3_aa: CAGGQGNGYTF
j_call: TRBJ2-1; d_call: -; clone_size: -; v_call: TRBV5-4; cdr3_nt: TGTGCCAGCAGCTTGCTGGGGAGCTCCTACAATGAGCAGTTCTTC; cdr3_aa: CASSLLGSSYNEQFF
j_call: TRBJ2-2; d_call: TRBD2; clone_size: -; v_call: TRBV14; cdr3_nt: TGTGCCAGCAGCCAAGATCAGAGTTGGCGGGAGAGGGCCGGGGAGCTGTTTTTT; cdr3_aa: CASSQDQSWRERAGELFF
j_call: TRBJ1-5; d_call: TRBD1; clone_size: -; v_call: TRBV15; cdr3_nt: TGTGCCACCAGCAGAGGTGAGACAGGGCTTAGCAATCAGCCCCAGCATTTT; cdr3_aa: CATSRGETGLSNQPQHF
j_call: TRBJ2-7; d_call: -; clone_size: -; v_call: TRBV7-6; cdr3_nt: TGTGCCAGCAGCTTAGGGTTCCCTGGAGAGCAGTACTTC; cdr3_aa: CASSLGFPGEQYF
j_call: TRBJ2-5; d_call: TRBD1; clone_size: -; v_call: TRBV5-4; cdr3_nt: TGTGCCAGCAGCGACAGGGGAAAGACCCAGTACTTC; cdr3_aa: CASSDRGKTQYF
j_call: TRBJ2-1; d_call: -; clone_size: -; v_call: TRBV14; cdr3_nt: TGTGCCAGCAGCGGACAGAGACGCTTTTACAATGAGCAGTTCTTC; cdr3_aa: CASSGQRRFYNEQFF
j_call: TRBJ2-7; d_call: -; clone_size: -; v_call: TRBV11-2; cdr3_nt: TGTGCCAGCAGCCAAGAGACCGGGACCTACGAGCAGTACTTC; cdr3_aa: CASSQETGTYEQYF
j_call: TRBJ2-3; d_call: -; clone_size: -; v_call: TRBV7-6; cdr3_nt: TGTGCCAGCAGCACATTGCCGGGGTCTAGCACAGATACGCAGTATTTT; cdr3_aa: CASSTLPGSSTDTQYF
j_call: TRBJ2-7; d_call: TRBD2; clone_size: -; v_call: TRBV6-5; cdr3_nt: TGTGCCAGCAGCACCCGGGAGGTGGGTCCCTACGAGCAGTACTTC; cdr3_aa: CASSTREVGPYEQYF
j_call: TRBJ2-7; d_call: -; clone_size: -; v_call: TRBV11-2; cdr3_nt: TGTGCCAGCAGCCTGAGCCGATGGGATCCCCACGAGCAGTACTTC; cdr3_aa: CASSLSRWDPHEQYF
j_call: TRBJ2-7; d_call: -; clone_size: -; v_call: TRBV4-1; cdr3_nt: TGCGCCAGCAGGTACAGGGATGGGGACTCCTACGAGCAGTACTTC; cdr3_aa: CASRYRDGDSYEQYF
j_call: TRBJ2-7; d_call: -; clone_size: -; v_call: TRBV27; cdr3_nt: TGTGCCAGCAGTTTGGGGGAGCAGTACTTC; cdr3_aa: CASSLGEQYF
j_call: TRBJ2-6; d_call: -; clone_size: many; v_call: TRBV6-1; cdr3_nt: TGTGCCAGCAGTGAAACCCCCTCTGGGGCCAACGTCCTGACTTTC; cdr3_aa: CASSETPSGANVLTF
j_call: TRBJ2-2; d_call: -; clone_size: -; v_call: TRBV6-5; cdr3_nt: TGTGCCAGCAGTTACTCCCCCACCGGGGAGCTGTTTTTT; cdr3_aa: CASSYSPTGELFF
j_call: TRBJ2-1; d_call: -; clone_size: once; v_call: TRBV6-4; cdr3_nt: TGTGCCAGCAGTGACACGCTTTCAGGGGCCAATGAGCAGTTCTTC; cdr3_aa: CASSDTLSGANEQFF
j_call: TRBJ2-1; d_call: -; clone_size: -; v_call: TRBV4-2; cdr3_nt: TGTGCCAGCAGCCAAGTCGGGGCCGTCGGGTACAATGAGCAGTTCTTC; cdr3_aa: CASSQVGAVGYNEQFF
j_call: TRBJ1-2; d_call: -; clone_size: -; v_call: TRBV7-2; cdr3_nt: TGTGCCAGTAGGGAGGGAATGCGCTATGGCTACACCTTC; cdr3_aa: CASREGMRYGYTF
j_call: TRBJ1-1; d_call: -; clone_size: -; v_call: TRBV4-1; cdr3_nt: TGCGCCAGCAGCCAAGGGTCCGGCACTGAAGCTTTCTTT; cdr3_aa: CASSQGSGTEAFF
j_call: TRBJ2-7; d_call: -; clone_size: -; v_call: TRBV7-9; cdr3_nt: TGTGCCAGCAGCTCCGGAGGGCCCTACGAGCAGTACTTC; cdr3_aa: CASSSGGPYEQYF
j_call: TRBJ2-7; d_call: -; clone_size: -; v_call: TRBV9; cdr3_nt: TGTGCCAGCAGCGTAGATGACTACGAGCAGTACTTC; cdr3_aa: CASSVDDYEQYF
j_call: TRBJ1-1; d_call: -; clone_size: -; v_call: TRBV28; cdr3_nt: TGTGCCATCGTACAGGGCGTGGGCACTGAAGCTTTCTTT; cdr3_aa: CAIVQGVGTEAFF
j_call: TRBJ2-7; d_call: -; clone_size: -; v_call: TRBV9; cdr3_nt: TGTGCCAGCACCCGTATGGACAGCCCTTCCGAGCAGTACTTC; cdr3_aa: CASTRMDSPSEQYF
j_call: TRBJ1-4; d_call: -; clone_size: -; v_call: TRBV11-2; cdr3_nt: TGTGCCAGCAGCTGGGGCCGCAGATCCATTCATGAAAAACTGTTTTTT; cdr3_aa: CASSWGRRSIHEKLFF
j_call: TRBJ2-2; d_call: TRBD1; clone_size: -; v_call: TRBV7-2; cdr3_nt: TGTGCCAGCAGCTTAGGTTGGACAGGGGCCACCGGGGAGCTGTTTTTT; cdr3_aa: CASSLGWTGATGELFF
j_call: TRBJ2-3; d_call: -; clone_size: -; v_call: TRBV6-1; cdr3_nt: TGTGCCAGCAGTGTGCCAGGGATGGGCACAGATACGCAGTATTTT; cdr3_aa: CASSVPGMGTDTQYF
j_call: TRBJ2-1; d_call: -; clone_size: -; v_call: TRBV2; cdr3_nt: TGTGCCAGCACCGAAGGTGATCCGGGGTACAATGAGCAGTTCTTC; cdr3_aa: CASTEGDPGYNEQFF
j_call: TRBJ1-1; d_call: -; clone_size: -; v_call: TRBV7-9; cdr3_nt: TGTGCCAGCAGCTTACAAAGTGAAGCTTTCTTT; cdr3_aa: CASSLQSEAFF
j_call: TRBJ1-1; d_call: -; clone_size: -; v_call: TRBV27; cdr3_nt: TGTGCCAGTAGTGGGAGGGTCTATACTGAAGCTTTCTTT; cdr3_aa: CASSGRVYTEAFF
j_call: TRBJ2-7; d_call: -; clone_size: -; v_call: TRBV2; cdr3_nt: TGTGCCAGCAGGGGGGCAGACTACGAGCAGTACTTC; cdr3_aa: CASRGADYEQYF
j_call: TRBJ2-1; d_call: -; clone_size: -; v_call: TRBV21-1; cdr3_nt: TGTGCCAGCAGCATGGGAGCGTACAATGAGCAGTTCTTC; cdr3_aa: CASSMGAYNEQFF
j_call: TRBJ2-2; d_call: -; clone_size: -; v_call: TRBV7-9; cdr3_nt: TGTGCTACCCCCCCGGCAGATAACACCGGGGAGCTGTTTTTT; cdr3_aa: CATPPADNTGELFF
j_call: TRBJ2-1; d_call: -; clone_size: -; v_call: TRBV7-9; cdr3_nt: TGTGCCAGCAGGACTACAGGGAACGAGCAGTTCTTC; cdr3_aa: CASRTTGNEQFF